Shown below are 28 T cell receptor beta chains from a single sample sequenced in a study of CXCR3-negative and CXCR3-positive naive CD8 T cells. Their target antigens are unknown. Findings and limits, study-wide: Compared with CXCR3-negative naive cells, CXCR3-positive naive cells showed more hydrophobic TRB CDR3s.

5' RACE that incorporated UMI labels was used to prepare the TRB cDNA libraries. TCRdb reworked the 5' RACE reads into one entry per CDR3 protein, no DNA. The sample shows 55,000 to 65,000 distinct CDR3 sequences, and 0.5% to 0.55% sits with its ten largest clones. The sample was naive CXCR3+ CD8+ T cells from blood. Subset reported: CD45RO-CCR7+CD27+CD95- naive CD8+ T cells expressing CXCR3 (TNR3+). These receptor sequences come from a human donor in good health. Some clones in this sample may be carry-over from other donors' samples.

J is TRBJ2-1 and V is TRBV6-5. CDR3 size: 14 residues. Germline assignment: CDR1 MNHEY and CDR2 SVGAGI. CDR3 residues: CASSYVGGPNEQFF.

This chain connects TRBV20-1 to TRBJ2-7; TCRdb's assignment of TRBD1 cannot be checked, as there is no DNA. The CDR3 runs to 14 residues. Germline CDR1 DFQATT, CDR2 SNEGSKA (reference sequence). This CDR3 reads CSAREEGNLYEQYF.

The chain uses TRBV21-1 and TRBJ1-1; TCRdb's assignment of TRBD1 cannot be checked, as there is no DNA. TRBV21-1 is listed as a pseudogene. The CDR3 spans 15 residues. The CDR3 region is CASSKPGGMRTEAFF.

The CDR3 region is CSVLTGRGAEAFF. The V gene is TRBV29-1, the J gene TRBJ1-1; without DNA, the TCRdb call of TRBD1 cannot be checked. Germline CDR1 SQVTM, CDR2 ANQGSEA. The CDR3 extends over 13 amino acids.

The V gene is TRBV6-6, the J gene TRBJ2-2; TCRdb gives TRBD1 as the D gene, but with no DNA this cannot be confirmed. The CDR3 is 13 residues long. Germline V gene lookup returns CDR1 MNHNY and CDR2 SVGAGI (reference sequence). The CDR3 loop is CASQGGNTGELFF.

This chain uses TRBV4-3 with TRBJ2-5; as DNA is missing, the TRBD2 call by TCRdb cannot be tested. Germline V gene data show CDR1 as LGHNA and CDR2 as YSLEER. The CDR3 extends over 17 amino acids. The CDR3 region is CASSQDPAGGLQETQYF.

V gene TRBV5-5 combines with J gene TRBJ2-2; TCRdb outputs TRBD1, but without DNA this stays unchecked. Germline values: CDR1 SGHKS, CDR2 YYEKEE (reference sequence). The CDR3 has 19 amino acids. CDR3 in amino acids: CASSLGWGAGAANTGELFF.

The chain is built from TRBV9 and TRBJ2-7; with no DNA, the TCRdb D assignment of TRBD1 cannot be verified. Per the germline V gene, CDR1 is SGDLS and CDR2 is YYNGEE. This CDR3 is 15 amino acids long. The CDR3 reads CASSEGGGTSYEQYF.

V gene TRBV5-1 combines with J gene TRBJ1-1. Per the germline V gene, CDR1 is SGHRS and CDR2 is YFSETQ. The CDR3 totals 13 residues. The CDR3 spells CASSLEGFSEAFF.

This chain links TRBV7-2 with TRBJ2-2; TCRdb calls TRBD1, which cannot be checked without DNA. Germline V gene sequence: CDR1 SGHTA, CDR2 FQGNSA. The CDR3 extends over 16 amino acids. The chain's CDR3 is CASSPKPGHNTGELFF. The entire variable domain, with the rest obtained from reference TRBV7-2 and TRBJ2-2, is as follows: GAGVSQSPSNKVTEKGKDVELRCDPISGHTALYWYRQSLGQGLEFLIYFQGNSAPDKSGLPSDRFSAERTGGSVSTLTIQRTQQEDSAVYLCASSPKPGHNTGELFFGEGSRLTVL.

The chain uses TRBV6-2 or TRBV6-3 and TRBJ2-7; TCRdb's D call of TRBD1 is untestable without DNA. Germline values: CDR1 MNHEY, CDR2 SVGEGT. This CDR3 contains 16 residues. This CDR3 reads CASSFIRTGTLYEQYF.

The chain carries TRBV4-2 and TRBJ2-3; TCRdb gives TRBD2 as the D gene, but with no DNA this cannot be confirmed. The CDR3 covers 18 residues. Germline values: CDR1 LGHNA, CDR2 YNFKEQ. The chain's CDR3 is CASSPVAGGAFSTDTQYF.

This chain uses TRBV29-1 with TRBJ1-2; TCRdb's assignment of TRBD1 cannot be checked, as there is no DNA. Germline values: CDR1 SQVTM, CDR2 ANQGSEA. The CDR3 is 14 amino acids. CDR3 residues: CSVERKTGHYGYTF.

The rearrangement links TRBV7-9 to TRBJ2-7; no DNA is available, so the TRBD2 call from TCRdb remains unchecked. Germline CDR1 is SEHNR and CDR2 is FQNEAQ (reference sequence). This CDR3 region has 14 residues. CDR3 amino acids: CASSFGRSDYEQYF.

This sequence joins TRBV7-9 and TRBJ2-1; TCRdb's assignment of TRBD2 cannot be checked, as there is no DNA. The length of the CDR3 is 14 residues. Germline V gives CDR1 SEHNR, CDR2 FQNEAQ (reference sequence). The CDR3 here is CASSNPSGSVFQFF.

The CDR3 sequence is CASSPGTGGTGELFF. The chain has TRBV6-4 and TRBJ2-2; TCRdb's D call of TRBD1 is untestable without DNA. Per germline, CDR1 MRHNA and CDR2 SNTAGT. CDR3 length equals 15 residues.

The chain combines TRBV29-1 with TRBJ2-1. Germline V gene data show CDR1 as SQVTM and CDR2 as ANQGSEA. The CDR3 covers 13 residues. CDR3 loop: CSVEDWDYNEQFF.

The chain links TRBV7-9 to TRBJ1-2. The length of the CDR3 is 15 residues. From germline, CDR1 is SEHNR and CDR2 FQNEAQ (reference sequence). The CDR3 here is CASSSPGPQGYGYTF.

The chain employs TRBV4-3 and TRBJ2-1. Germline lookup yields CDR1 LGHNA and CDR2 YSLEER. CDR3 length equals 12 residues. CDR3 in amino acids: CASSQAYNEQFF.

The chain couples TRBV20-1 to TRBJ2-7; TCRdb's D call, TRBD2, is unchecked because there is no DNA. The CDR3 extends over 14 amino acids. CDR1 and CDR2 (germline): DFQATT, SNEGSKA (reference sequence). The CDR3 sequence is CSARPVAGGFEQYF.

The CDR3: CASSLYSYGYTF. The genes are TRBV6-2 or TRBV6-3 and TRBJ1-2. The CDR3 has 12 amino acids. Germline V gives CDR1 MNHEY, CDR2 SVGEGT.

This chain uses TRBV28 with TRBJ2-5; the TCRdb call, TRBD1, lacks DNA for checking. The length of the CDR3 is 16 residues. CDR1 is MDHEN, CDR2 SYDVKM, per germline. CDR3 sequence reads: CASASYRDRPQETQYF.

The CDR3 is CAISEGRSQYF. This chain joins TRBV10-3 and TRBJ2-5. Germline V CDR1 and CDR2: ENHRY, SYGVKD. The length of the CDR3 is 11 residues.

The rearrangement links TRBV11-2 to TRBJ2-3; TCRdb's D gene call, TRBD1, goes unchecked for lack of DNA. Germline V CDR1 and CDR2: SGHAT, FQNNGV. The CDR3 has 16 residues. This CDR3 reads CASSPRRQGGTDTQYF.

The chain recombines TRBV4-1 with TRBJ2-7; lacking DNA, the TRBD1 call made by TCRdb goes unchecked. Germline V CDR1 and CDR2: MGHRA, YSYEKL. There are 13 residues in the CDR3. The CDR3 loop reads CASSHRDRYEQYF.

The CDR3 protein is CASSPLYRERTEAFF. The V call is TRBV14, the J call TRBJ1-1; the D gene TCRdb calls, TRBD1, cannot be checked with no DNA. CDR3 length equals 15 residues. CDR1 and CDR2 from the germline V gene are SGHDN and FVKESK. Full variable domain (outside the CDR3, taken from reference TRBV14 and TRBJ1-1): EAGVTQFPSHSVIEKGQTVTLRCDPISGHDNLYWYRRVMGKEIKFLLHFVKESKQDESGMPNNRFLAERTGGTYSTLKVQPAELEDSGVYFCASSPLYRERTEAFFGQGTRLTVV.

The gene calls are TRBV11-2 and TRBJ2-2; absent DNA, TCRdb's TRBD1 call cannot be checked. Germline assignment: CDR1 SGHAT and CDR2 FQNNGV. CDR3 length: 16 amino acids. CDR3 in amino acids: CASTDGGPANTGELFF.

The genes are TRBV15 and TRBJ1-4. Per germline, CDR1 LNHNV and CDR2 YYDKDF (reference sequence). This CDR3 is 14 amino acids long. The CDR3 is CATSNRQLNEKLFF.